Shown below are 32 T cell receptor beta chains from a single sample sequenced in a study of CXCR3-negative and CXCR3-positive naive CD8 T cells. Notes on the study in general: Compared with CXCR3-negative naive cells, CXCR3-positive naive cells showed more hydrophobic TRB CDR3s.

With UMI labels, 5' RACE was used to prepare the TRB cDNA libraries. TCRdb reprocessed the 5' RACE reads and reports one entry per CDR3 protein, with no DNA. This table holds under 70,000 distinct CDR3 sequences. Their recognized antigens are unknown. The sample comprised naive CXCR3+ CD8+ T cells from blood. Subset denoted: CD45RO-CCR7+CD27+CD95- naive CD8+ T cells expressing CXCR3 (TNR3+). The source is a human donor in good health. Some clones in this sample may be carry-over from other donors' samples.

This CDR3 is CASSVEVDSLPDTQYF. The chain recombines TRBV9 with TRBJ2-3; TCRdb gives TRBD1 as the D gene, but with no DNA this cannot be confirmed. Germline CDR1 reads SGDLS; CDR2 reads YYNGEE. This CDR3 has 16 residues. The whole variable domain, filled in from reference TRBV9 and TRBJ2-3, reads DSGVTQTPKHLITATGQRVTLRCSPRSGDLSVYWYQQSLDQGLQFLIQYYNGEERAKGNILERFSAQQFPDLHSELNLSSLELGDSALYFCASSVEVDSLPDTQYFGPGTRLTVL.

The chain joins TRBV15 to TRBJ2-7; TCRdb outputs TRBD1, but without DNA this stays unchecked. The CDR3 has 14 residues. Looked up from germline, CDR1 is LNHNV and CDR2 is YYDKDF (reference sequence). CDR3 amino acids: CATSQDRPTYEQYF.

The V gene is TRBV28, the J gene TRBJ2-7; TCRdb names TRBD1, which stays unverified in the absence of DNA. The CDR3 extends over 15 amino acids. CDR1 is MDHEN and CDR2 is SYDVKM in the germline V gene. The CDR3 protein is CASSGLDSQIYEQYF. Full variable domain (missing parts from reference TRBV28 and TRBJ2-7): DVKVTQSSRYLVKRTGEKVFLECVQDMDHENMFWYRQDPGLGLRLIYFSYDVKMKEKGDIPEGYSVSREKKERFSLILESASTNQTSMYLCASSGLDSQIYEQYFGPGTRLTVT.

The rearrangement uses TRBV10-1 and TRBJ2-7; TCRdb lists TRBD2, though no DNA is available to test this call. This CDR3 is 15 amino acids long. Germline CDR1 is WNHNN and CDR2 is SYGVQD (reference sequence). The CDR3 loop is CASSEASVLSYEQYF.

This chain uses TRBV14 with TRBJ2-7; TCRdb selects TRBD1, and the lack of DNA leaves this call unchecked. The CDR3 runs 13 residues. Germline V gene sequence: CDR1 SGHDN, CDR2 FVKESK. CDR3 amino acids: CASSQPGGYEQYF.

This clonotype is called medium-sized based on its frequency. The chain links TRBV30 to TRBJ2-7; the TRBD2 assignment by TCRdb is unverifiable without DNA. CDR3 length: 14 residues. Germline CDR1 reads GTSNPN; CDR2 reads SVGIG (reference sequence). The chain's CDR3 is CAWLPAGETYEQYF.

This sequence joins TRBV16 and TRBJ1-1. This CDR3 comprises 15 residues. Germline V gene sequence: CDR1 KGHSY, CDR2 FQNENV. CDR3 residues: CASSQWADMNTEAFF.

The CDR3 loop reads CATARGRHNNQPQHF. This sequence joins TRBV15 and TRBJ1-5; TCRdb's D call of TRBD1 is untestable without DNA. CDR3 length: 15 residues. Germline V gene lookup returns CDR1 LNHNV and CDR2 YYDKDF (reference sequence). Variable domain in full (rest from reference TRBV15 and TRBJ1-5): DAMVIQNPRYQVTQFGKPVTLSCSQTLNHNVMYWYQQKSSQAPKLLFHYYDKDFNNEADTPDNFQSRRPNTSFCFLDIRSPGLGDTAMYLCATARGRHNNQPQHFGDGTRLSIL.

The rearrangement uses TRBV11-1 and TRBJ2-1; with no DNA, the TCRdb D assignment of TRBD1 cannot be verified. Per the germline V gene, CDR1 is SGHAT and CDR2 is FQDESV (reference sequence). The CDR3 loop spans 12 amino acids. The CDR3 sequence: CASRGRGNEQFF.

The rearrangement uses TRBV12-5 and TRBJ2-5; TCRdb calls TRBD1, which cannot be checked without DNA. Per germline, CDR1 LGHNT and CDR2 FRNRAP. The length of the CDR3 is 13 residues. CDR3 protein: CASGLAGEETQYF.

The J gene is TRBJ2-2, the V gene TRBV14. The CDR3 contains 15 residues. Germline CDR1 is SGHDN and CDR2 is FVKESK. CDR3 sequence reads: CASRATLFNTGELFF.

The chain employs TRBV6-2 or TRBV6-3 and TRBJ2-1; TCRdb's D call of TRBD1 is untestable without DNA. The CDR3 spans 13 residues. The germline V gene encodes CDR1 MNHEY and CDR2 SVGEGT. CDR3 loop: CASNAPGYNEQFF.

The V and J genes are TRBV29-1 and TRBJ1-1. The germline CDR1 and CDR2 sequences are SQVTM and ANQGSEA. This CDR3 contains 15 residues. CDR3 sequence reads: CSVVFSGAMNTEAFF.

V and J are TRBV20-1 and TRBJ2-1; TCRdb's D call of TRBD1 is untestable without DNA. The germline V gene encodes CDR1 DFQATT and CDR2 SNEGSKA (reference sequence). CDR3 length: 16 residues. CDR3 sequence reads: CSAPGVFDLSYNEQFF.

The V call is TRBV10-3, the J call TRBJ2-1. The germline V gene encodes CDR1 ENHRY and CDR2 SYGVKD. The CDR3 runs to 16 residues. The CDR3 sequence is CAISESDSTGYNEQFF.

The V and J genes are TRBV5-1 and TRBJ2-1; TCRdb's D call, TRBD1, is unchecked because there is no DNA. The CDR3 is made up of 15 amino acids. From germline, CDR1 is SGHRS and CDR2 YFSETQ. The CDR3 region is CASRNTRGRHNEQFF.

The chain couples TRBV20-1 to TRBJ2-7; TCRdb returns TRBD1, unconfirmable since there is no DNA. Germline V lookup: CDR1 DFQATT, CDR2 SNEGSKA (reference sequence). The CDR3 is 14 residues long. This chain's CDR3 is CSARERGAGDEQYF.

J is TRBJ1-2 and V is TRBV7-6; the D call from TCRdb, TRBD1, cannot be confirmed without DNA. This CDR3 contains 17 residues. CDR1 and CDR2 (germline): SGHVS, FNYEAQ. This CDR3 reads CASSLAGGWTRDHGYTF.

The chain couples TRBV19 to TRBJ1-1. Germline V gives CDR1 LNHDA, CDR2 SQIVND (reference sequence). The CDR3 runs 14 residues. The CDR3 is CASSIGYANTEAFF.

The chain has TRBV27 and TRBJ2-1; without DNA, the TCRdb call of TRBD1 cannot be checked. The CDR3 sequence is 13 residues long. Germline V CDR1 and CDR2: MNHEY, SMNVEV (reference sequence). This chain's CDR3 is CASSWGSYNEQFF.

V and J are TRBV20-1 and TRBJ2-7; TCRdb's D call of TRBD1 is untestable without DNA. This CDR3 has 14 amino acids. Germline V gene lookup returns CDR1 DFQATT and CDR2 SNEGSKA (reference sequence). This CDR3 reads CSARLFDGGYEQYF.

The chain carries TRBV25-1 and TRBJ2-5; checking the TCRdb D call of TRBD1 is not possible without DNA. The CDR3 contains 15 residues. Germline loops: CDR1 MGHDK, CDR2 SYGVNS. CDR3 sequence reads: CASSRTGHFQETQYF.

The rearrangement links TRBV7-8 to TRBJ2-1; TCRdb's D call, TRBD2, is unchecked because there is no DNA. The CDR3 is 15 amino acids. From germline, CDR1 is SGHVS and CDR2 FQNEAQ. This CDR3 reads CASSLYERGRNEQFF.

The chain has TRBV29-1 and TRBJ2-4; the D call from TCRdb, TRBD1, cannot be confirmed without DNA. From germline, CDR1 is SQVTM and CDR2 ANQGSEA. The CDR3 loop spans 14 amino acids. CDR3 protein: CSVEGARGRDIQYF.

V and J are TRBV28 and TRBJ2-3; TCRdb's D call, TRBD2, is unchecked because there is no DNA. Germline CDR1 and CDR2: MDHEN and SYDVKM. This CDR3 has 18 amino acids. Here the CDR3 reads CASSPQSMVAGGQDTQYF.

This chain links TRBV29-1 with TRBJ2-5; the TCRdb call, TRBD1, lacks DNA for checking. The CDR3 spans 14 residues. Germline loops: CDR1 SQVTM, CDR2 ANQGSEA. The CDR3 reads CSVAGQGGDETQYF.

The rearrangement links TRBV20-1 to TRBJ2-2; TCRdb's D call, TRBD2, is unchecked because there is no DNA. Per germline, CDR1 DFQATT and CDR2 SNEGSKA (reference sequence). The CDR3 covers 15 residues. CDR3 protein: CSARGTSGKAGELFF.

This clonotype is called medium-sized based on its frequency. The J gene is TRBJ2-1, the V gene TRBV28; there is no DNA to check the TCRdb D call of TRBD2. Germline CDR1 MDHEN, CDR2 SYDVKM. The CDR3 has 12 amino acids. This chain's CDR3 is CASSLPAGEQFF.

The rearrangement links TRBV29-1 to TRBJ2-5. Per germline, CDR1 SQVTM and CDR2 ANQGSEA. The CDR3 has 12 amino acids. CDR3 region: CSVDADQETQYF. The full variable domain, with the rest looked up from reference TRBV29-1 and TRBJ2-5, is SAVISQKPSRDICQRGTSLTIQCQVDSQVTMMFWYRQQPGQSLTLIATANQGSEATYESGFVIDKFPISRPNLTFSTLTVSNMSPEDSSIYLCSVDADQETQYFGPGTRLLVL.

The chain uses TRBV4-3 and TRBJ2-2; TCRdb's D call of TRBD2 is untestable without DNA. The CDR3 is made up of 16 amino acids. Germline-derived CDR1 and CDR2 are LGHNA and YSLEER. The CDR3 sequence is CASQAGLAGNTGELFF.

This sequence joins TRBV20-1 and TRBJ1-1; TCRdb's D gene call, TRBD1, goes unchecked for lack of DNA. Germline V lookup: CDR1 DFQATT, CDR2 SNEGSKA (reference sequence). The length of the CDR3 is 14 residues. The CDR3 is CSAPVTGSDTEAFF.

CDR3 amino acids: CASSYGQGPYEQYF. The chain has TRBV6-5 and TRBJ2-7; checking the TCRdb D call of TRBD1 is not possible without DNA. The CDR3 sequence is 14 residues long. Germline V gene data show CDR1 as MNHEY and CDR2 as SVGAGI.